This T cell receptor beta chain emerged from a study of T cells in Graves' hyperthyroidism and ophthalmopathy. Germline lookup yields CDR1 GTSNPN and CDR2 SVGIG (reference sequence). This CDR3 region has 17 residues. The V segment lost 1 base and the J segment 3 bases; nucleotides outside the gene matches: 5. At first hyperthyroidism diagnosis, before any ophthalmopathy symptoms, the blood sample was collected. From RNA transcripts, TCR beta CDR3 regions were amplified. The HTBI primer set was used in a first-round RT-PCR of the TCR CDR3. TCRdb independently ran MiXCR on the multiplex PCR reads; one entry per CDR3 protein. The sample holds roughly 400,000 distinct CDR3 sequences, 15% to 19% seen once.

Sequenced: blood. This chain joins TRBV30 and TRBJ2-2; 13 bases agree with TRBD2. The source is a woman between 18 and 30 years old with Graves' hyperthyroidism that later progressed to Graves' ophthalmopathy. CDR3: CAWSGIGLAGDTGELFF. Written as DNA, the CDR3 is TGTGCCTGGAGTGGAATCGGACTAGCGGGAGACACCGGGGAGCTGTTTTTT. Using reference TRBV30 and TRBJ2-2 for the parts outside the CDR3, the full variable domain is SQTIHQWPATLVQPVGSPLSLECTVEGTSNPNLYWYRQAAGRGLQLLFYSVGIGQISSEVPQNLSASRPQDRQFILSSKKLLLSDSGFYLCAWSGIGLAGDTGELFFGEGSRLTVL.